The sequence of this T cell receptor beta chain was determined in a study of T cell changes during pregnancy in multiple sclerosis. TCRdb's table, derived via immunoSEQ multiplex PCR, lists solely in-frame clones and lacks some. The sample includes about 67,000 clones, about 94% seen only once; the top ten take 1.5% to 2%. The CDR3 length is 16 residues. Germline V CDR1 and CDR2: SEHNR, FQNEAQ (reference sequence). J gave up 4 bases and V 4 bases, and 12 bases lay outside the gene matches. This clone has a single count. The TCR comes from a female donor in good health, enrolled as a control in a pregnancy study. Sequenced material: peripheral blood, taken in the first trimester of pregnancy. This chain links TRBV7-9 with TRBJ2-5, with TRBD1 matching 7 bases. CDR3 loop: CASSSFTRQGAETQYF. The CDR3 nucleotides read TGTGCCAGCAGCTCCTTTACGAGACAGGGAGCAGAGACCCAGTACTTC.